This paragraph reports one TCR beta chain. The clone's antigen remains unknown. No clone much larger than this one lies a single base away; base qualities are absent. This entry belongs to a study of shared clonotypes between healthy human individuals (dated by TCRdb to between 2020 and 2021). Broadly, across the study: The cohort included a few men and a couple of women between 18 and 49 years of age. For each donor, CD4 naive and CD4 memory were each run on three plates, CD8 naive on two plates, and CD8 memory on one plate. Blood TCR repertoires of five healthy adults were deeply sequenced to estimate repertoire size and the extent of clonotype sharing between individuals. To increase sequencing depth and limit assay-specific biases, different laboratories used diverse techniques to prepare libraries and sequence TCR repertoires. Between about 0.9 and 10 billion PBMCs per donor were obtained by leukapheresis. The full study reports these points: When a handful of donors were compared, the shared fraction of clonotypes was around 5% for naive CD4, 3% to 4% for naive CD8, roughly 2.3% for memory CD4, and less than 0.45% for memory CD8. Clonotypes shared by all four sorted-subset donors showed higher generation probabilities than non-shared clonotypes. Naive subsets generally had larger estimated clonotype richness than memory subsets did. Because the study included a small number of donors, the genetic and exposure-history diversity represented was limited. Sampling was restricted to blood, and TCR repertoires in tissues likely differ from the TCR repertoires found in blood. Based on pairwise subsampling, the degree of clonotype sharing among donors was expected to be affected by sequencing depth. Rarefaction of sorted-subset datasets indicated incomplete sequencing despite the large sequencing depth.

CD8 naive samples consisted of CD45RO-negative cells that were positively selected for CCR7, yielding a CD45RA+CCR7+ population without TemRA cells. Healthy HIV-negative adults with no recently reported acute infections or vaccinations were included as donors. Every donor was a Caucasian adult living in Nashville, Tennessee, USA. After blood collection by leukapheresis, PBMCs were isolated using Ficoll-Histopaque density gradient centrifugation and then cryopreserved in the vapor phase of liquid nitrogen. Analytical flow cytometry was used to check the purity and quantity of each magnetically sorted T cell population. Each sorted fraction had its genomic DNA isolated and then quantified by UV absorbance on a Nanodrop 2000c. Using the deep immunoSEQ assay, TCR CDR3 regions were amplified from genomic DNA by multiplex PCR. Extracted genomic DNA from each cell subset was spread evenly across all wells of several immunoSEQ 96-well plates, with each plate serving as a replicate. For sorted subsets, each replicate PCR was loaded with roughly 200 ng genomic DNA, equivalent to 25,000 to 35,000 T cell genomes. The purified libraries were quantified using a Qubit 3.0 fluorometer, sized with a Bioanalyzer 2100, and then quantified again using the KAPA Library Quantification kit. Every immunoSEQ 96-well plate was sequenced on a separate single-read 150-cycle Illumina NextSeq 550 flow cell. Per the original workflow: Because only junctional sequences without quality scores were contained in the immunoSEQ output, filtering matching that applied to full-length reads could not be performed. To assign V/J genes and CDR3, sequences were annotated against IMGT germline references using PyIR, a Python wrapper for IgBLAST v1.9. Reads were removed for weak V/J assignments (E-value above 1e-6), missing CDR3, stop codons, out-of-frame junctions, or ambiguous translated residues. V3J clonotypes were defined as sequences sharing the same inferred V gene, J gene, and CDR3 amino acid sequence. Percentage overlap between repertoires was computed as shared unique clonotypes divided by the size of the smaller repertoire. Repertoire richness was assessed with RTK rarefaction, the Chao1 estimator, and Recon v2.1 estimates of unobserved clonotypes. Generation probabilities for all TCRbeta clonotypes obtained by the gDNA method from four donors were computed using OLGA. TCRdb holds this immuneACCESS table with in-frame rearrangements only. Some clones are missing; in checked studies, unresolved V genes explain under half, and the rest has no known cause. The V and J calls and clone size are taken from that table; D and trimming were inferred from the DNA. This sample comprises under 2,000,000 clones, about 95% of them detected only once. Together, the top ten hold roughly 1.2% of the sample.

Sequences SGHDN (CDR1) and FVKESK (CDR2) are obtained from the germline V gene. From the cysteine up to the phenylalanine, the CDR3 has a length of 16 residues. Only the CDR3 DNA stays, 48 bases, in frame from base 1. V trim: 4 bases; J trim: 8 bases; unmatched bases: 13. Sequencing input: naive CD8+ T cells sorted from blood. The sample's cell subset or site label, decoded: CD45RA+CCR7+. The sequence links TRBV14 to TRBJ2-1, with 8 bases matching TRBD2. This clonotype originated in a man younger than 35 in good health. The sequence in DNA is TGTGCCAGCAGCCCGTCGCGGGGGGCCCCCTCCGATGAGCAGTTCTTC. Translated, this gives CASSPSRGAPSDEQFF. The variable domain in full, with residues beyond the CDR3 obtained from the reference TRBV14 and TRBJ2-1 genes, is EAGVTQFPSHSVIEKGQTVTLRCDPISGHDNLYWYRRVMGKEIKFLLHFVKESKQDESGMPNNRFLAERTGGTYSTLKVQPAELEDSGVYFCASSPSRGAPSDEQFFGPGTRLTVL.